This TCR beta chain was identified in a study of shared clonotypes between healthy human individuals. Germline loops: CDR1 KGHSH, CDR2 LQKENI. CDR3 length equals 15 residues. The germline V and J ends were trimmed by 3 bases and 2 bases, with 14 bases remaining between them. Every subset's genomic DNA went evenly onto several immunoSEQ plates. Authors' methods: Filtering differed because ImmunoSEQ produced junction-only sequences that carried no quality scores. Produced via immunoSEQ multiplex PCR; TCRdb's table is partial and in-frame only. D and trimming were read from the DNA, whereas the V and J calls and clone size are those reported in that table. The repertoire holds about 670,000 clones, more than 70% seen once, with around 2% in the top ten. Study-wide results and caveats: Clonotype sharing across donors was expected to vary with sequencing depth.

As regards this clone: Its antigen remains unknown.

The sequencing sample was made of memory CD4+ T cells sorted from blood. Subset indicated: CD45RA-negative fraction. The chain couples TRBV18 to TRBJ2-7; no firm D call. This TCR was recovered from a woman under 40 in good health. The DNA for the CDR3 is TGTGCCAGCTCACCGGCCGGTAAACAGCCCTACGAGCAGTACTTC. As protein: CASSPAGKQPYEQYF.